This T cell receptor beta chain was profiled in a study of T cells in Graves' hyperthyroidism and ophthalmopathy. The investigators amplified TCR beta CDR3 regions from RNA transcripts. When the TCR CDR3 underwent first-round RT-PCR, the HTBI primer set was used. TCRdb itself ran the multiplex PCR reads through MiXCR, one entry per CDR3 protein. The sample includes hundreds of thousands of distinct CDR3 sequences, around 21% of them seen just once. The V and J ends lost 4 bases and 7 bases respectively, with 5 bases between them. Per germline, CDR1 SGHAT and CDR2 FQNNGV. The CDR3 length is 11 residues. Clinical Activity Scores of at least 3, NOSPECS grades of at least 4 and durations under 3 months characterized ophthalmopathy patients. Criteria for exclusion of patients were uncontrolled infection, other autoimmune disease, pregnancy or lactation. This clonotype appeared many times.

Material: blood. This TCR was sampled from a man aged 30 to 39 with Graves' ophthalmopathy. The chain combines TRBV11-2 with TRBJ2-1; D uncertain. The CDR3 coding sequence is TGTGCCAGCAGCTCTTTTAATGAGCAGTTCTTC. Its translation: CASSSFNEQFF.